This entry is about one T cell receptor beta chain. Only in-frame clones appear in the TCRdb table, and some are missing; sequencing was by immunoSEQ multiplex PCR. Among fewer than 35,000 clones listed, more than 75% were seen once. This sample was taken from a study of PD-L1 blockade in urothelial cancer. Study context: Patients initiated atezolizumab in about 2014 at 1,200 mg intravenously every 3 weeks. Blood analysis occurred 3 weeks (second dose) and 6 weeks after treatment start. Counts from blood samples showed a median of around 150,000 T cells. About 90% of the 29 patients comprised males who had bladder-origin urothelial cancer.

The CDR3 loop spans 15 amino acids. Per the germline V gene, CDR1 is SGHRS and CDR2 is YFSETQ. V dropped 0 bases and J dropped 4 bases, with 11 bases sitting between them. The rearrangement uses TRBV5-1 and TRBJ2-1; D possibly corresponds to TRBD2 (7 bases). This clonotype originated in a man in his fifties with urothelial cancer. Sequencing was performed on PBMCs, taken around atezolizumab (anti-PD-L1) treatment. The CDR3 here is CASSLDGGRYNEQFF. The CDR3 nucleotides read TGCGCCAGCAGCTTGGACGGGGGGCGGTACAATGAGCAGTTCTTC.